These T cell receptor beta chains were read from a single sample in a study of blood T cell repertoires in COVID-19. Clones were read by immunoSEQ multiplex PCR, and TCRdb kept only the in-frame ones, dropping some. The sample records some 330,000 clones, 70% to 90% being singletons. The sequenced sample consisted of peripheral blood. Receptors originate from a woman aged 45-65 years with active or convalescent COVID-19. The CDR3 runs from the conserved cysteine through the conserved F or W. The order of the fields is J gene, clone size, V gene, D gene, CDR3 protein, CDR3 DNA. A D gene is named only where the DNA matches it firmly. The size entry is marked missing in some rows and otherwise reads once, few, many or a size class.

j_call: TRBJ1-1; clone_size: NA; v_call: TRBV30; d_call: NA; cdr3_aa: CAWSVRQVGTEAFF; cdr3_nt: TGTGCCTGGAGTGTACGACAGGTGGGCACTGAAGCTTTCTTT
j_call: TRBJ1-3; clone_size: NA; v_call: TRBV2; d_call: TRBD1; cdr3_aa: CASRFGTDDSGNTIYF; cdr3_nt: TGTGCCAGTCGCTTTGGGACAGACGACTCTGGAAACACCATATATTTT
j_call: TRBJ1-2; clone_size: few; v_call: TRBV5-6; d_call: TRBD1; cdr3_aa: CASSLVPQGGYGYTF; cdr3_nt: TGTGCCAGCAGCTTGGTACCACAGGGGGGTTATGGCTACACCTTC
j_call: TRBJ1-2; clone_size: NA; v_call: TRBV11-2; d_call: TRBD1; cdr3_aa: CASSFNQGAGGYTF; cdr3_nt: TGTGCCAGCAGCTTTAACCAGGGGGCTGGTGGCTACACCTTC
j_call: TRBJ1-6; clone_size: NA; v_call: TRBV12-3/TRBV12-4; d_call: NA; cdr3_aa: CASNLQNSPLHF; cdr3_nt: TGTGCCAGCAATCTTCAGAATTCACCCCTCCACTTT
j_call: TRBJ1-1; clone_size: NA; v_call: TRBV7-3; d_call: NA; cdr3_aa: CASSSQGRDTEAFF; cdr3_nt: TGTGCCAGCAGCTCACAGGGAAGGGACACTGAAGCTTTCTTT
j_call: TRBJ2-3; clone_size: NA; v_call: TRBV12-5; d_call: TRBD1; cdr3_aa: CASGPGQGSTDTQYF; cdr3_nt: TGTGCTAGTGGACCCGGACAGGGAAGCACAGATACGCAGTATTTT
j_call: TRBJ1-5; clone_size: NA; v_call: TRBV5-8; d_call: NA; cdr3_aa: CASSLEYRDTYYSNQPQHF; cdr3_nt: TGTGCCAGCAGCTTGGAATACCGGGACACCTACTATAGCAATCAGCCCCAGCATTTT
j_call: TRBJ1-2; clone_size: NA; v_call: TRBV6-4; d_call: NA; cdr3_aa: CASSEGANYGYTF; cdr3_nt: TGTGCCAGCAGTGAAGGAGCCAACTATGGCTACACCTTC
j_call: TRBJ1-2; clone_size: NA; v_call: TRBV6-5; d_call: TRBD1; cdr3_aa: CASSYSGTAYGYTF; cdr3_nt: TGTGCCAGCAGTTACTCAGGGACAGCTTATGGCTACACCTTC
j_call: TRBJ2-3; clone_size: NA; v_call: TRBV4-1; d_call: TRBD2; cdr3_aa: CASSQVSGGVTDTQYF; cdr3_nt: TGCGCCAGCAGCCAAGTCAGCGGGGGGGTAACAGATACGCAGTATTTT